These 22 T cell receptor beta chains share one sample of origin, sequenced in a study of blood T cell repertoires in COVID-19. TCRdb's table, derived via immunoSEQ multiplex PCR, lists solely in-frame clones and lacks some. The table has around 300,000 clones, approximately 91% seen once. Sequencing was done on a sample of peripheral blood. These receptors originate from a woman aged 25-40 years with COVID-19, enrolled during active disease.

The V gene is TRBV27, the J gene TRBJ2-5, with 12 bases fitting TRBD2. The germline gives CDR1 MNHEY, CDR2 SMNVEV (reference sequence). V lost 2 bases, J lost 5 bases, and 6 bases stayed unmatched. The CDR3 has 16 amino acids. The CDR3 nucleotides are TGTGCCAGCAGTTTAGTACTAGCGGGAGGTGGGGAGACCCAGTACTTC. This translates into CASSLVLAGGGETQYF.

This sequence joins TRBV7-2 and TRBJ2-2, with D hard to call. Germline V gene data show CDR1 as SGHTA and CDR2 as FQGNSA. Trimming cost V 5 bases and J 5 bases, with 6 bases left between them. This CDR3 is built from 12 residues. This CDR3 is CASSPSTGELFF. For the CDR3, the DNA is TGTGCCAGCAGCCCCTCTACCGGGGAGCTGTTTTTT. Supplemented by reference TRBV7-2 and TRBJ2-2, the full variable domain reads GAGVSQSPSNKVTEKGKDVELRCDPISGHTALYWYRQSLGQGLEFLIYFQGNSAPDKSGLPSDRFSAERTGGSVSTLTIQRTQQEDSAVYLCASSPSTGELFFGEGSRLTVL.

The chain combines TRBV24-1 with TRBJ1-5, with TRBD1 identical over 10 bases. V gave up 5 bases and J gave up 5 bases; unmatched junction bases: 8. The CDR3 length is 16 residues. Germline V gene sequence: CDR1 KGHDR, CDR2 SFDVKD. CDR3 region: CATSGREDRGYQPQHF. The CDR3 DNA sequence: TGTGCCACCAGTGGTCGAGAGGACAGGGGGTATCAGCCCCAGCATTTT.

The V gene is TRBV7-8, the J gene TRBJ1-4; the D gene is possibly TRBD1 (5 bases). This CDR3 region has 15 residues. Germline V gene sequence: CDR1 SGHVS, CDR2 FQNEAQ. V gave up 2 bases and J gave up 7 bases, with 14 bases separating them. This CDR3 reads CASSLNVGVGEKLFF. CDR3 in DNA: TGTGCCAGCAGCTTAAACGTAGGGGTTGGTGAAAAACTGTTTTTT.

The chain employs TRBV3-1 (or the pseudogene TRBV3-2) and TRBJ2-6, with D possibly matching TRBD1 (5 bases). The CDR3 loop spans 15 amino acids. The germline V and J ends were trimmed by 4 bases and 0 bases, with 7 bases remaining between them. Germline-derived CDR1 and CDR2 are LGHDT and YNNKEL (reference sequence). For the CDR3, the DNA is TGTGCCAGCAGCCTTGGGGCCTCTGGGGCCAACGTCCTGACTTTC. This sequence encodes CASSLGASGANVLTF.

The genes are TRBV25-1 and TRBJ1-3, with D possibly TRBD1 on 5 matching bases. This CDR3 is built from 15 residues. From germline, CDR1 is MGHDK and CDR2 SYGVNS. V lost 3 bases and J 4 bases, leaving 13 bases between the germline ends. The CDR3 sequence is CASSELQGGGNTIYF. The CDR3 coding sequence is TGTGCCAGCAGTGAGCTCCAGGGAGGAGGAAACACCATATATTTT. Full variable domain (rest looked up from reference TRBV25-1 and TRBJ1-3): EADIYQTPRYLVIGTGKKITLECSQTMGHDKMYWYQQDPGMELHLIHYSYGVNSTEKGDLSSESTVSRIRTEHFPLTLESARPSHTSQYLCASSELQGGGNTIYFGEGSWLTVV.

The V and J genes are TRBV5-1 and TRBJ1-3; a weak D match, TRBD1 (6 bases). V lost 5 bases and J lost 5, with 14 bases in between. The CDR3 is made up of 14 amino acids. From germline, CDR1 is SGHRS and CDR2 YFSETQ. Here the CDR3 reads CASRPDSERNTIYF. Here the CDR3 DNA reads TGCGCCAGCAGGCCGGACAGCGAGAGAAACACCATATATTTT.

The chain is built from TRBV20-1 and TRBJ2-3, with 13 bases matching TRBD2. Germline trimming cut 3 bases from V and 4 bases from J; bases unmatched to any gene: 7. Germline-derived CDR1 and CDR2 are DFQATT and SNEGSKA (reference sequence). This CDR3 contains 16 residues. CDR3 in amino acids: CSASSRLAGGADTQYF. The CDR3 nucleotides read TGCAGTGCTAGTTCTAGACTAGCGGGAGGTGCAGATACGCAGTATTTT.

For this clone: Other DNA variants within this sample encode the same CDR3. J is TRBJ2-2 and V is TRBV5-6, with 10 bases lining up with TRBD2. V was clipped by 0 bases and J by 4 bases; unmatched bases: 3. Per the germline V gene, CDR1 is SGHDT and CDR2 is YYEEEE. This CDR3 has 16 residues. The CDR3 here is CASSLGLAGSTGELFF. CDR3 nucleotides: TGTGCCAGCAGCTTGGGACTAGCGGGCTCCACCGGGGAGCTGTTTTTT.

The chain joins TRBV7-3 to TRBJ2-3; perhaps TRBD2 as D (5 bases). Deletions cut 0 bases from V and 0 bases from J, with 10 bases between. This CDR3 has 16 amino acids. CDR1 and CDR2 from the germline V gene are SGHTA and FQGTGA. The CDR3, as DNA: TGTGCCAGCAGCTTAACCCCCGGGGAAAGCACAGATACGCAGTATTTT. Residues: CASSLTPGESTDTQYF.

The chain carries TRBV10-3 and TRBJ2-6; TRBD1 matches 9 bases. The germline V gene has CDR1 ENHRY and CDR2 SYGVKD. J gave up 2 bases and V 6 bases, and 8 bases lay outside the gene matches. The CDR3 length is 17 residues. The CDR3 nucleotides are TGTGCCATCAGCCTTCACAGGGGGCAGGCTGGGGCCAACGTCCTGACTTTC. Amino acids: CAISLHRGQAGANVLTF.

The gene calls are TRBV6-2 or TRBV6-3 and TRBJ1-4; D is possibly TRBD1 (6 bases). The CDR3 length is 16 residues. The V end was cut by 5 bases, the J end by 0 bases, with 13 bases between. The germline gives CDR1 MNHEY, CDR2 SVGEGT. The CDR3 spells CASSVQGRATNEKLFF. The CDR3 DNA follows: TGTGCCAGCAGTGTTCAGGGGAGGGCAACTAATGAAAAACTGTTTTTT.

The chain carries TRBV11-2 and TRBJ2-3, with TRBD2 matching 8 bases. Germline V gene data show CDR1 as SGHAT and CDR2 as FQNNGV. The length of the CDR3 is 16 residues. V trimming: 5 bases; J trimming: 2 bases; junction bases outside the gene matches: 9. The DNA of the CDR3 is TGTGCCAGCAGCACGTTCGGGAGGGGGAACACAGATACGCAGTATTTT. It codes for CASSTFGRGNTDTQYF.

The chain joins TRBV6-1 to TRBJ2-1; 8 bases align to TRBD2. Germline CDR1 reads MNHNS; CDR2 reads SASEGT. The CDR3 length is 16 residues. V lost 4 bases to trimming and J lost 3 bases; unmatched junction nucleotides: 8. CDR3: CASSALAGSLYNEQFF. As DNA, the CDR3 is TGTGCCAGCAGTGCCTTAGCGGGATCACTCTACAATGAGCAGTTCTTC.

DNA for the CDR3: TGTGCCAGCAGTTACTCGACGAGGGCGGCAGATACGCAGTATTTT. Protein sequence: CASSYSTRAADTQYF. The chain links TRBV6-6 to TRBJ2-3, with D perhaps TRBD2 (5 bases). This CDR3 has 15 amino acids. Trimming removed 0 bases at V and 4 bases at J, with 11 bases between. Per germline, CDR1 MNHNY and CDR2 SVGAGI (reference sequence).

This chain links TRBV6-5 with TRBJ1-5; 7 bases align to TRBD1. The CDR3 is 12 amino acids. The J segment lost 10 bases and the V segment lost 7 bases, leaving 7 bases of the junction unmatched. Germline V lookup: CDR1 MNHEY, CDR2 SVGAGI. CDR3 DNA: TGTGCCAGCATGTCGCAGGGGGGTCCCCAGCATTTT. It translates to CASMSQGGPQHF.

The CDR3, as DNA: TGCGCCAGCAGCTTGGAAGGGACAGGTGATTTTATATCTGGAAACACCATATATTTT. Protein product: CASSLEGTGDFISGNTIYF. V and J are TRBV5-1 and TRBJ1-3; 8 positions agree with TRBD1. V lost 0 bases and J lost 1; bases outside the gene matches: 12. This CDR3 is 19 amino acids long. Germline V gene data show CDR1 as SGHRS and CDR2 as YFSETQ.

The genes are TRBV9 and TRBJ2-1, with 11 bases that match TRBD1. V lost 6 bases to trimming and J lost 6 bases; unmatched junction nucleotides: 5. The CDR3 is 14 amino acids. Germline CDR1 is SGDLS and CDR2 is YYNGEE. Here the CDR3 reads CASNGQGASNEQFF. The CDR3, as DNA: TGTGCCAGCAACGGACAGGGGGCGAGCAATGAGCAGTTCTTC. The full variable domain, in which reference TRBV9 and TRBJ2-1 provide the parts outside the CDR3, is DSGVTQTPKHLITATGQRVTLRCSPRSGDLSVYWYQQSLDQGLQFLIQYYNGEERAKGNILERFSAQQFPDLHSELNLSSLELGDSALYFCASNGQGASNEQFFGPGTRLTVL.

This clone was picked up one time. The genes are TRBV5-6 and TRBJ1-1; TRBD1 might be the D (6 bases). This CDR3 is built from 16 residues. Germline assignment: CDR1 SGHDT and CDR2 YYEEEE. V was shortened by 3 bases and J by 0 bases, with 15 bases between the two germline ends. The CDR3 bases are TGTGCCAGCAGCTCCAGGGGCCTACTCATGAACACTGAAGCTTTCTTT. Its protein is CASSSRGLLMNTEAFF.

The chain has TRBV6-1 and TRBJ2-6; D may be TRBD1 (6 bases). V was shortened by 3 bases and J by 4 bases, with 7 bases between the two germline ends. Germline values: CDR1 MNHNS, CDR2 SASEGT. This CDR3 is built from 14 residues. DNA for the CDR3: TGTGCCAGCAGTGATACAGGGGGGGCCAACGTCCTGACTTTC. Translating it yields CASSDTGGANVLTF.

The CDR3 loop reads CASSGTGGWSNQPQHF. The CDR3 DNA follows: TGTGCCAGCAGTGGTACAGGGGGCTGGAGCAATCAGCCCCAGCATTTT. The rearrangement links TRBV25-1 to TRBJ1-5, with 9 nucleotides matching TRBD1. The CDR3 runs 16 residues. In germline, CDR1 is MGHDK, CDR2 SYGVNS. The V segment lost 4 bases and the J segment 1 base; nucleotides outside the gene matches: 5.

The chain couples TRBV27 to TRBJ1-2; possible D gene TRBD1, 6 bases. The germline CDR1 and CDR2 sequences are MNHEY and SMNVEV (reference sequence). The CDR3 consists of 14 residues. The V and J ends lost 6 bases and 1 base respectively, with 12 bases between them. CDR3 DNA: TGTGCCAGCAGAACCGGGACAAGTAACTATGGCTACACCTTC. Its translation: CASRTGTSNYGYTF.